This is a list of T cell receptor beta chains from one sample in a study of T cells expressing NK-cell markers. After re-calling the 5' RACE reads, TCRdb lists one entry per CDR3 protein, DNA absent. This sample contains a few hundred thousand distinct CDR3 sequences. The sample consisted of blood T cells: a sorted CD56 or NKG2C T cell subset, CD4+ or CD8+ T cells, or bulk PBMC T cells (not recorded which). Receptors originate from a man aged 18-75 years in good health. CDR3s include the opening cysteine and the closing phenylalanine or tryptophan. Fields, in order: J gene, V gene, CDR3 protein.

J gene: TRBJ2-1; V gene: TRBV20-1; CDR3 protein: CSARGPGTSGGALDEQFF
J gene: TRBJ2-1; V gene: TRBV6-5; CDR3 protein: CASSYKGSSGGSVEQFF
J gene: TRBJ1-2; V gene: TRBV4-2; CDR3 protein: CASSHAEDGYTF
J gene: TRBJ1-2; V gene: TRBV20-1; CDR3 protein: CSARADSTGPLAF
J gene: TRBJ2-6; V gene: TRBV12-3/TRBV12-4; CDR3 protein: CASSFSGANVLTF
J gene: TRBJ1-6; V gene: TRBV27; CDR3 protein: CASSLLGYSPLHF
J gene: TRBJ1-2; V gene: TRBV12-3/TRBV12-4; CDR3 protein: CASSHRRGHEGYTF
J gene: TRBJ2-2; V gene: TRBV12-3/TRBV12-4; CDR3 protein: CASVLTGAGTGELFF
J gene: TRBJ2-1; V gene: TRBV9; CDR3 protein: CASSVMGQGALGQFF
J gene: TRBJ2-5; V gene: TRBV12-3/TRBV12-4; CDR3 protein: CASSFSLAGGQLAQYF
J gene: TRBJ2-1; V gene: TRBV12-3/TRBV12-4; CDR3 protein: CASRAPRPSDEQFF
J gene: TRBJ2-1; V gene: TRBV6-1; CDR3 protein: CASSERAGEGTYNEQFF
J gene: TRBJ2-7; V gene: TRBV7-8; CDR3 protein: CASSVGGGRGYEQYF
J gene: TRBJ1-1; V gene: TRBV7-9; CDR3 protein: CASSRRDSLVMNTEAFF
J gene: TRBJ1-4; V gene: TRBV19; CDR3 protein: CASMDRKRGLTNEKLFF
J gene: TRBJ2-1; V gene: TRBV6-2/TRBV6-3; CDR3 protein: CASSSVGLVSYNEQFF
J gene: TRBJ2-7; V gene: TRBV11-2; CDR3 protein: CASRNSGAYEQYF
J gene: TRBJ1-3; V gene: TRBV20-1; CDR3 protein: CSADGTDSGNTIYF
J gene: TRBJ1-1; V gene: TRBV7-6; CDR3 protein: CASSFLSTALNTEAFF
J gene: TRBJ2-5; V gene: TRBV12-3/TRBV12-4; CDR3 protein: CASRTSGLRTQYF
J gene: TRBJ1-2; V gene: TRBV12-3/TRBV12-4; CDR3 protein: CASSNPGQASGGYTF
J gene: TRBJ2-1; V gene: TRBV5-1; CDR3 protein: CASSKATILGSYNEQFF
J gene: TRBJ2-7; V gene: TRBV15; CDR3 protein: CATSRDPAGGYEQYF
J gene: TRBJ1-5; V gene: TRBV28; CDR3 protein: CASSIPQAPAQHF
J gene: TRBJ2-3; V gene: TRBV20-1; CDR3 protein: CSAPPDGADTQYF